This T cell receptor (beta chain) was profiled in a study of cytomegalovirus exposure and HLA in healthy donors. Study results and limitations: Later on, a genetic analysis was performed. It linked a missense variant in DCLRE1C with V- and J-gene trimming of TCR beta. Per a later analysis, HLA-associated TCR beta chains showed more clonal expansion than other, equally common TCR beta chains.

The germline CDR1 and CDR2 sequences are WSHSY and SAAADI. This CDR3 has 11 residues. The V gene lost 6 bases and the J gene lost 7 bases, with 9 bases spanning the gap. As concerns this clone: Its antigen is not identified.

PCR was performed using 60 Vbeta and 13 Jbeta primers. Under the authors' procedure: Around 11 million shared chains were among about 80 million unique TCR beta chains counted in a later analysis. The protocol was immunoSEQ multiplex PCR, while the TCRdb copy is restricted to in-frame clones and leaves out a portion. V and J calls and clone size are copied from that table; D and trimming were computed from the DNA. The sample shows roughly 130,000 clones, approximately 80% of them seen only once. The sequence was obtained from a man aged 18 to 30 in good health and CMV-seronegative. The J gene is TRBJ1-1, the V gene TRBV10-2; tentative D call: TRBD1 (6 bases). Sequencing input: PBMCs. The CDR3 protein is CASRDRYEAFF. The CDR3 DNA sequence: TGCGCCAGCAGAGACAGGTATGAAGCTTTCTTT.